The TCR beta chain under discussion was sequenced for a study of blood T cell repertoires in COVID-19 (dated by TCRdb to the early 2020s). Background on the whole study: The collaborator samples originated in the United States, Italy and Spain and spanned the acute and convalescent phases of COVID-19. The prospective study material was composed of cDNA or gDNA derived from T cells, B-cell-depleted T cells, or PBMCs. Deeply sampled blood TCRbeta repertoires from subjects exposed to, actively infected with, or recovered from COVID-19 were included in the dataset. A freely available public database, intended as a resource for researchers studying the immune response to SARS-CoV-2, is where the repertoires were released. The samples were drawn from the first 160 participants of the ongoing ImmuneRACE study and from over 950 subjects provided by 6 global collaborators. A de-identified subject ID, COVID-19 status, age in years and sex were almost always included in the sample metadata. Where available, HLA class I and class II types were obtained from metadata supplied by the sample provider rather than from assay-based typing.

For this clone: Its antigen remains unidentified. No much larger clone exists at a distance of one base, and base qualities are not known. The identical CDR3 is also encoded by other nucleotide sequences in the sample.

Here is what the overall study found, with its caveats: How much clinical and demographic metadata was included differed by source and by participant, and the metadata was provided uncurated.

Another Seattle source contributed samples from volunteer blood donors who had recovered from COVID-19. The collaborating institutions used their own protocols to collect whole blood in K2EDTA tubes. Collaborator samples were shipped for TCRbeta analysis as frozen whole blood, isolated PBMCs, or DNA extracted from either sample type. From cysteine to phenylalanine, the CDR3 is 16 amino acids long. The retained sequence is limited to the CDR3, 48 bases, with the frame set at the first base. For CDR1 and CDR2, the germline V gene lists MNHEY and SVGAGI. V and J are trimmed by 0 bases and 0 bases, and the gene matches miss 4 bases of the junction. The immunoSEQ Assay, a bias-controlled multiplex PCR, was used to amplify TCRbeta CDR3 regions from genomic DNA. Concerning the study's data processing: The number of nucleated cells in each sample was estimated from the amplification of reference gene primers within the assay. To quantify the absolute abundance of each unique TCRbeta CDR3 rearrangement, sequence reads were collapsed and filtered. For each sample, productive Simpson clonality was calculated by taking the square root of Simpson's diversity index across productive rearrangements. The source is immuneACCESS, and TCRdb retained only in-frame sequences with V and J called. Part of the clones is not carried over; for the studies checked, unresolved V genes explain less than half of this, and the remainder is unexplained. V, J and clone size are those of that table, while D and trimming were read from the DNA. The sample table shows over 95,000 clones, and nearly 90% are seen once. Under 9% of the sample belongs to the ten largest clones.

Sequenced sample: peripheral blood. The sequence links TRBV6-5 to TRBJ2-7, with 8 junctional bases fitting TRBD1. This TCR was recovered from a woman in her 70s who had recovered from COVID-19. The CDR3 reads CASSYSWDRSSYEQYF. The bases read TGTGCCAGCAGTTACTCGTGGGACAGGAGCTCCTACGAGCAGTACTTC.